The clone carrying this T cell receptor (beta chain) was observed at least ten times. Its specificity is unknown. The sample belongs to a study of T cells in Graves' hyperthyroidism and ophthalmopathy. At the level of the study: Sampling of peripheral blood happened at initial diagnosis, prior to any treatment.

Study-level findings and limits: A 13 V-J model separated ophthalmopathy from stable hyperthyroidism.

Germline CDR1 and CDR2: DFQATT and SNEGSKA (reference sequence). The CDR3 spans 19 residues. V lost 0 bases to trimming and J lost 7 bases; unmatched junction nucleotides: 13. Exclusions: uncontrolled infection, other autoimmune disease, pregnancy, lactation. The PBMCs were taken from roughly 10 ml of fresh peripheral blood. TCR beta CDR3 region amplification was performed from RNA transcripts. HTBI primers were employed in a first-round RT-PCR of the TCR CDR3. One entry per CDR3 protein results from TCRdb running MiXCR on the multiplex PCR reads. The sample has about 320,000 distinct CDR3 sequences, 16% seen once.

Sequenced material: blood. The sequence was obtained from a young man with Graves' hyperthyroidism. The chain links TRBV20-1 to TRBJ2-2, with 14 positions matching TRBD2. The CDR3 is CSAREKLGTSGSIIGELFF. The CDR3 region has the DNA TGCAGTGCTAGAGAAAAACTAGGGACTAGCGGGAGTATAATCGGGGAGCTGTTTTTT.